A selection of T cell receptor beta chains follows, all from one sample in a study of T cell repertoires in cytomegalovirus infection. TCRdb redid the calling of the reads with MiXCR, one entry per CDR3 protein. The sample consists of over 450,000 distinct CDR3 sequences, approximately 10% of them appearing once. Sequencing was carried out using PBMCs. These receptors were obtained from a human donor in good health (CMV status not recorded). Some clones in this sample may be carry-over from other donors' samples. CDR3s include the opening cysteine and the closing phenylalanine or tryptophan. The order of the fields is clone size, J gene, V gene, CDR3 length, D gene, CDR3 protein, CDR3 DNA. The D gene is left open where the match is weak. The size field is filled for only some rows; it gives once, few, many or a size class.

NA,TRBJ1-3,TRBV9,14,NA,CASSVSRSGNTIYF,TGTGCCAGCAGCGTAAGCCGCTCTGGAAACACCATATATTTT
many,TRBJ2-3,TRBV25-1,12,NA,CASRGSTDTQYF,TGTGCCAGCAGAGGAAGCACAGATACGCAGTATTTT
many,TRBJ2-7,TRBV12-3/TRBV12-4,13,NA,CASRGVPQSREDF,TGTGCCAGCAGAGGGGTGCCTCAGAGTAGGGAAGATTTC
many,TRBJ2-1,TRBV28,13,NA,CASSFAGRSEQFF,TGTGCCAGCAGTTTTGCGGGACGCTCTGAGCAGTTCTTC
many,TRBJ2-2,TRBV20-1,12,NA,CSAPDWAGELFF,TGCAGTGCTCCGGACTGGGCCGGGGAGCTGTTTTTT
many,TRBJ2-1,TRBV3-1,17,TRBD2,CASSPDLLADSYNEQFF,TGTGCCAGCAGCCCGGACCTACTAGCGGACTCCTACAATGAGCAGTTCTTC
many,TRBJ1-2,TRBV5-1,13,NA,CASSFGQSDGYTF,TGCGCCAGCAGCTTCGGACAGTCAGATGGCTACACCTTC
many,TRBJ2-3,TRBV7-8,19,TRBD2,CASSPRLAGGQTRTDTQYF,TGTGCCAGCAGCCCTAGACTAGCGGGGGGCCAGACCCGCACAGATACGCAGTATTTT
NA,TRBJ1-6,TRBV27,14,TRBD1,CASSSDRGGSPLHF,TGTGCCAGCAGTTCGGACAGGGGAGGGTCACCCCTCCACTTT
NA,TRBJ1-6,TRBV7-6,13,NA,CASSERQDSPLHF,TGTGCCAGCAGCGAGCGACAAGATTCACCCCTCCACTTT
NA,TRBJ2-5,TRBV2,12,TRBD2,CASGLAEETQYF,TGTGCCAGCGGGCTAGCGGAAGAGACCCAGTACTTC
few,TRBJ2-7,TRBV7-9,13,NA,CASSSNPKGEQYF,TGTGCCAGCAGCTCAAACCCTAAGGGGGAGCAGTACTTC
many,TRBJ1-5,TRBV30,13,TRBD1,CAWSPGGGQPQHF,TGTGCCTGGAGCCCAGGGGGGGGACAGCCCCAGCATTTT
NA,TRBJ1-5,TRBV20-1,13,TRBD1,CSASTGGNQPQHF,TGCAGTGCTTCGACAGGGGGCAATCAGCCCCAGCATTTT
NA,TRBJ1-5,TRBV29-1,13,NA,CSVVKGPNQPQHF,TGCAGCGTTGTAAAGGGACCCAATCAGCCCCAGCATTTT
many,TRBJ2-5,TRBV5-1,17,TRBD1,CASSLSGQGAVGETQYF,TGCGCCAGCAGCCTATCGGGACAGGGGGCTGTTGGAGAGACCCAGTACTTC
few,TRBJ1-5,TRBV29-1,17,NA,CSVEGGDGVEGNQPQHF,TGCAGCGTTGAGGGGGGGGATGGGGTCGAGGGCAATCAGCCCCAGCATTTT
many,TRBJ1-1,TRBV28,14,TRBD1,CASRTGGGGTEAFF,TGTGCCAGCAGGACAGGGGGCGGAGGCACTGAAGCTTTCTTT
NA,TRBJ2-3,TRBV20-1,13,NA,CSARGLTADTQYF,TGCAGTGCTAGAGGCCTCACCGCCGATACGCAGTATTTT
many,TRBJ2-7,TRBV7-8,15,TRBD1,CASSLGGQGPSEQYF,TGTGCCAGCAGCTTAGGTGGACAGGGCCCTTCCGAGCAGTACTTC
NA,TRBJ2-7,TRBV7-9,17,NA,CASSLALAGHRSYEQYF,TGTGCCAGCAGCTTAGCTTTAGCAGGTCATCGATCCTACGAGCAGTACTTC
many,TRBJ2-1,TRBV7-7,15,NA,CASSLGPSEGDEQFF,TGTGCCAGCAGCTTAGGGCCGTCTGAGGGCGATGAGCAGTTCTTC
many,TRBJ2-3,TRBV20-1,14,TRBD1,CSARWDRGTDTQYF,TGCAGTGCTAGGTGGGACAGGGGCACAGATACGCAGTATTTT
NA,TRBJ1-1,TRBV6-5,13,NA,CASRRGQLDGAFF,TGTGCCAGCAGACGAGGACAACTAGATGGAGCTTTCTTT
many,TRBJ1-1,TRBV7-8,16,NA,CASSSLGGLSNTEAFF,TGTGCCAGCAGCTCCCTGGGGGGACTTTCGAACACTGAAGCTTTCTTT
few,TRBJ2-1,TRBV14,16,NA,CVSSQPGLNSYNEQFF,TGTGTCAGCAGCCAGCCTGGGCTCAACTCCTACAATGAGCAGTTCTTC
many,TRBJ2-1,TRBV11-2,15,TRBD2,CASSVPGLAGRGRFF,TGTGCCAGCAGCGTCCCGGGCCTAGCGGGGAGGGGTCGGTTCTTC
many,TRBJ1-2,TRBV28,12,TRBD1,CATQGAGYGYTF,TGTGCCACGCAGGGGGCTGGCTATGGCTACACCTTC
NA,TRBJ2-2,TRBV2,16,NA,CASSERAGSVTGELFF,TGTGCCAGCAGTGAAAGGGCAGGGAGCGTGACCGGGGAGCTGTTTTTT
many,TRBJ2-1,TRBV12-3/TRBV12-4,15,TRBD2,CASSEAGENYNEQFF,TGTGCCAGCAGTGAAGCGGGAGAGAACTACAATGAGCAGTTCTTC
many,TRBJ2-3,TRBV7-9,17,NA,CASSPEPPGDGTDTQYF,TGTGCCAGCAGCCCCGAACCTCCGGGAGACGGCACAGATACGCAGTATTTT
NA,TRBJ2-2,TRBV2,15,NA,CASTLRDPITGELFF,TGTGCCAGCACCCTCCGGGACCCTATCACCGGGGAGCTGTTTTTT
many,TRBJ2-1,TRBV2,12,TRBD2,CASAGGPGEQFF,TGTGCCAGCGCGGGAGGGCCGGGTGAGCAGTTCTTC
once,TRBJ1-1,TRBV2,15,NA,CASSGPVGGDTEAFF,TGTGCCAGCAGCGGCCCGGTCGGGGGGGACACTGAAGCTTTCTTT
NA,TRBJ1-2,TRBV12-3/TRBV12-4,15,NA,CASSLTAATNYGYTF,TGTGCCAGCAGCTTAACGGCAGCGACTAACTATGGCTACACCTTC
NA,TRBJ2-5,TRBV9,15,NA,CASSPRIGIQETQYF,TGTGCCAGCAGCCCCCGGATTGGGATTCAAGAGACCCAGTACTTC
NA,TRBJ2-3,TRBV6-5,18,TRBD2,CASSYRAGLAGGTDTQYF,TGTGCCAGCAGTTATCGGGCAGGACTAGCGGGAGGCACAGATACGCAGTATTTT